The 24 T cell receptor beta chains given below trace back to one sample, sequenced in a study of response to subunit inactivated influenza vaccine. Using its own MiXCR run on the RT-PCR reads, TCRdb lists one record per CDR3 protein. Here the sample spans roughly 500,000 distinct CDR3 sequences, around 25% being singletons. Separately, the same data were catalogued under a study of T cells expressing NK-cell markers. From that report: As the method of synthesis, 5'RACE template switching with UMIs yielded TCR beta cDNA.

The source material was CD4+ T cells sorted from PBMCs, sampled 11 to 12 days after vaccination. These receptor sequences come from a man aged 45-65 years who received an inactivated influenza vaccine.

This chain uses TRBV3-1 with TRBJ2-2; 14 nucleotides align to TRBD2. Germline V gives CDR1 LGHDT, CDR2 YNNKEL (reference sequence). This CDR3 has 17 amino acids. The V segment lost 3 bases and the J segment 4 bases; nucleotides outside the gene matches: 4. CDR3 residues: CASSQGTSGSRTGELFF. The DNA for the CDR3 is TGTGCCAGCAGCCAGGGGACTAGCGGGAGTCGCACCGGGGAGCTGTTTTTT.

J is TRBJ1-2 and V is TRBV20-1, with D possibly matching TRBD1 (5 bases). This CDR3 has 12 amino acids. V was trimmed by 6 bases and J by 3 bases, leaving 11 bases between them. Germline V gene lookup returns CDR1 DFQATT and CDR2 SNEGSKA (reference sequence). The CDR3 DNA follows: TGCAGTGCGACTGTGGGGGACTATGGCTACACCTTC. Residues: CSATVGDYGYTF.

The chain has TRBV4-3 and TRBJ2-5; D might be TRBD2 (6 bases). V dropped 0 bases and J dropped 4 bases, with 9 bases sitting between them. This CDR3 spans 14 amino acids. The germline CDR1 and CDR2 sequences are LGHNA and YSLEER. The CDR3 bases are TGCGCCAGCAGCCAAGATGAGGGAGGAGAGACCCAGTACTTC. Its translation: CASSQDEGGETQYF.

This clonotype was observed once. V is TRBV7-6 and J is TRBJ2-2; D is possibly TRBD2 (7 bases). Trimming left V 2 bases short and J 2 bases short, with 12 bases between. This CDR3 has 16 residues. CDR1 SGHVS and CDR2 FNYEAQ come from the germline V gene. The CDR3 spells CASSLNTGGNTGELFF. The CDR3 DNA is TGTGCCAGCAGCTTAAATACGGGGGGCAACACCGGGGAGCTGTTTTTT.

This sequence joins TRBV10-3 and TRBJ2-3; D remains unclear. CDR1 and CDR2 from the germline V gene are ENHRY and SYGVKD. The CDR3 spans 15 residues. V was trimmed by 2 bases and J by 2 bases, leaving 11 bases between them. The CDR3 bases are TGTGCCATCAGTGAGAATGTGGGGAACACAGATACGCAGTATTTT. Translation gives CAISENVGNTDTQYF.

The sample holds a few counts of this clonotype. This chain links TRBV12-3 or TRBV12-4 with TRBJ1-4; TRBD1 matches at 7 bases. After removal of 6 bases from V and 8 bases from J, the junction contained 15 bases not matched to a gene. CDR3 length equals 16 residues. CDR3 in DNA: TGTGCCAGCAGCCCCGACAGGGACTCTCGAAGGGAAAAACTGTTTTTT. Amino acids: CASSPDRDSRREKLFF.

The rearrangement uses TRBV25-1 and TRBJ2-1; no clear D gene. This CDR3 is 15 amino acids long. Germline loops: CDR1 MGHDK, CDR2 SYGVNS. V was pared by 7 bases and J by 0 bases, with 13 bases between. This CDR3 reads CASNPARSSYNEQFF. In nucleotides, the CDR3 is TGTGCCAGCAACCCAGCCAGGAGCTCCTACAATGAGCAGTTCTTC.

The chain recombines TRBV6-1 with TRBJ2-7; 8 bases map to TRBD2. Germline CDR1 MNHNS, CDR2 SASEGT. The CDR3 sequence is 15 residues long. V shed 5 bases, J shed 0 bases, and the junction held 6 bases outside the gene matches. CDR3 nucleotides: TGTGCCAGCAGTAAATTAGCGGGGCCCTCCTACGAGCAGTACTTC. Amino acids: CASSKLAGPSYEQYF.

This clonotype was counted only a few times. CDR3 sequence: CASLLGRLNTEAFF. In DNA form, the CDR3 reads TGTGCCAGCCTCCTAGGACGGCTGAACACTGAAGCTTTCTTT. The chain carries TRBV11-2 and TRBJ1-1; D not resolved. The CDR3 extends over 14 amino acids. Germline lookup yields CDR1 SGHAT and CDR2 FQNNGV. V was pared by 8 bases and J by 0 bases, with 13 bases between.

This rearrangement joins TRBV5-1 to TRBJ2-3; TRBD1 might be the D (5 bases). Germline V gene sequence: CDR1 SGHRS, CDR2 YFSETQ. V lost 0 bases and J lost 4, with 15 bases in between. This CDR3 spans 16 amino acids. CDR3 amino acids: CASSLAGHAGSDTQYF. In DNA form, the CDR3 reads TGCGCCAGCAGCTTGGCAGGACACGCCGGATCAGATACGCAGTATTTT. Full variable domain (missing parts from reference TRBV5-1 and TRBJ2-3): KAGVTQTPRYLIKTRGQQVTLSCSPISGHRSVSWYQQTPGQGLQFLFEYFSETQRNKGNFPGRFSGRQFSNSRSEMNVSTLELGDSALYLCASSLAGHAGSDTQYFGPGTRLTVL.

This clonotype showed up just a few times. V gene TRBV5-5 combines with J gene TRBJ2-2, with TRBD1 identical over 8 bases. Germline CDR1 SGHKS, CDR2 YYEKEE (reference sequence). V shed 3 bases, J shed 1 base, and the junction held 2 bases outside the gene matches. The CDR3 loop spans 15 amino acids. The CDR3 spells CASSWTGQNTGELFF. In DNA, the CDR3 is TGTGCCAGCAGCTGGACAGGGCAGAACACCGGGGAGCTGTTTTTT.

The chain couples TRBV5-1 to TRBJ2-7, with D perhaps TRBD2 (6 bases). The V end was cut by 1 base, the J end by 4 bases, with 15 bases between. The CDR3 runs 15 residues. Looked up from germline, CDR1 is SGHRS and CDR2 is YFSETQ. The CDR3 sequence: CASSLSTIGRYEQYF. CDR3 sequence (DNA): TGCGCCAGCAGCTTGTCGACCATAGGGAGGTACGAGCAGTACTTC.

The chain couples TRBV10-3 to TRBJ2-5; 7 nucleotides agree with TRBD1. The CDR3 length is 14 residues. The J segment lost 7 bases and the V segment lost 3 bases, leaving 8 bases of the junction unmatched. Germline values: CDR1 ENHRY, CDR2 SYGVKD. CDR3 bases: TGTGCCATCAGTGATAAGACAGGGCATGCGACCCAGTACTTC. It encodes CAISDKTGHATQYF.

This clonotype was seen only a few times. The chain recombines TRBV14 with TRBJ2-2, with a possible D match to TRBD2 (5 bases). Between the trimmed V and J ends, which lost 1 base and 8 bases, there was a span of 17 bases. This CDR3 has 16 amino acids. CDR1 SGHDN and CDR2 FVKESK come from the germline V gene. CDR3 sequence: CASSQVTSSRTGELFF. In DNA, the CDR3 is TGTGCCAGCAGCCAAGTTACATCCAGCAGGACTGGGGAGCTGTTTTTT.

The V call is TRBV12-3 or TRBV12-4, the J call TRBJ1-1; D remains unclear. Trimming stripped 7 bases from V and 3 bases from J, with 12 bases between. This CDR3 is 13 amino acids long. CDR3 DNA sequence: TGTGCCAGCACCAAATCCGGATACACTGAAGCTTTCTTT. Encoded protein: CASTKSGYTEAFF.

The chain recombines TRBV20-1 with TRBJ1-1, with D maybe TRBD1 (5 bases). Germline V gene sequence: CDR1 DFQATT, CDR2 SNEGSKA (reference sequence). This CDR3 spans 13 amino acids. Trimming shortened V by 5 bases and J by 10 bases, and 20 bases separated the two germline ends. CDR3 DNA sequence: TGCAGTGCTCGTCTCCGAAACCTCGGGGGAGCTTTCTTT. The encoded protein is CSARLRNLGGAFF.

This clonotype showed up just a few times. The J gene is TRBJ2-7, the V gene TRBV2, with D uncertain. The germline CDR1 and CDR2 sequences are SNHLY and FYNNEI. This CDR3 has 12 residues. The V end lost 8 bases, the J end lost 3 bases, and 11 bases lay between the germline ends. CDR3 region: CASFRTDYEQYF. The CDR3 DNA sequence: TGTGCCAGCTTCAGGACCGACTACGAGCAGTACTTC.

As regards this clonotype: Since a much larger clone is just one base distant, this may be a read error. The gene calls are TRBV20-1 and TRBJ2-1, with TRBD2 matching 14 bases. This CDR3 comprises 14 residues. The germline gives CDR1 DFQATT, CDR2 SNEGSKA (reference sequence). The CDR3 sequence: CTAAGTSGSNEQFF. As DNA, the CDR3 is TGCACTGCTGCCGGGACTAGCGGGAGCAATGAGCAGTTCTTC.

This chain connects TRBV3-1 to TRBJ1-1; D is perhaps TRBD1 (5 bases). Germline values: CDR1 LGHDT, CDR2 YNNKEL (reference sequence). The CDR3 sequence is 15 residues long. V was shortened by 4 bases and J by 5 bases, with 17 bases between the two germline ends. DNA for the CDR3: TGTGCCAGCAGCCCCTCTGGCAGGGACGGTACTGAAGCTTTCTTT. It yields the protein CASSPSGRDGTEAFF.

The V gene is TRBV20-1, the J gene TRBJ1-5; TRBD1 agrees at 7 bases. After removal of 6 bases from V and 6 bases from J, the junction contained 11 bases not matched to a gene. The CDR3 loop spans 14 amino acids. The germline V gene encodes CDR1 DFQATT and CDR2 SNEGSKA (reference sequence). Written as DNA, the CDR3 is TGCAGTGCCCCCAGAGAGGGGGCTCGTCAGCCCCAGCATTTT. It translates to CSAPREGARQPQHF.

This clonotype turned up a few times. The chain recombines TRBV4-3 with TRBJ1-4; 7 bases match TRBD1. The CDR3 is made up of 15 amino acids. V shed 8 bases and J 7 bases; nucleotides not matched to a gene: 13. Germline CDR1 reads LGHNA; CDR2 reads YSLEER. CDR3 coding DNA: TGCGCCAGCGGAGGGGACAGACAATTGATTGAAAAACTGTTTTTT. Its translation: CASGGDRQLIEKLFF.

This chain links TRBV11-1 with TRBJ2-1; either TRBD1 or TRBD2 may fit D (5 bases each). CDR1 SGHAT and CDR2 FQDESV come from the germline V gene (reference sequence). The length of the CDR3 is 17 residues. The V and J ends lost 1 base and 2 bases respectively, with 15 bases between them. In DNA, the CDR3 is TGTGCCAGCAGCTTAGGGTACCGGGACCTTACCTACAATGAGCAGTTCTTC. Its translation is CASSLGYRDLTYNEQFF.

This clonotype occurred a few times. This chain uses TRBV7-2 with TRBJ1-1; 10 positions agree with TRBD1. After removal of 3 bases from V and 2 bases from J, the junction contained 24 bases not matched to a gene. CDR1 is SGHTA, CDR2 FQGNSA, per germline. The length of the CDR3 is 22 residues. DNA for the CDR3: TGTGCCAGCAGCTTCCCGCCGTGGGACAGGGGTACGAAAACAGCCTCTAACACTGAAGCTTTCTTT. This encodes CASSFPPWDRGTKTASNTEAFF.

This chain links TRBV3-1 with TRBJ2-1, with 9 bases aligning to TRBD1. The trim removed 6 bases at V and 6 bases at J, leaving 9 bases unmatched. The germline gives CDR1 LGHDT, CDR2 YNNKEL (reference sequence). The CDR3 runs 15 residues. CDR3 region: CASRNRGQMVNEQFF. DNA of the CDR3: TGTGCCAGCAGGAACAGGGGGCAAATGGTCAATGAGCAGTTCTTC.